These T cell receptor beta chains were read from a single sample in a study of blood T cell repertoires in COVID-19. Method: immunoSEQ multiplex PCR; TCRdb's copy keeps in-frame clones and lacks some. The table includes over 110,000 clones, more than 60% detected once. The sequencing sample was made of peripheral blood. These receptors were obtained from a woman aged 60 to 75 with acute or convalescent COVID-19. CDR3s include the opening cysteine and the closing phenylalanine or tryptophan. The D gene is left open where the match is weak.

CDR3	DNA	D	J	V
CASSLGLAAQETQYF	TGTGCCAGCAGCTTAGGACTAGCGGCACAAGAGACCCAGTACTTC	TRBD2	TRBJ2-5	TRBV7-6
CASSTPHVPRGSNQPQHF	TGTGCCAGTAGTACTCCCCACGTCCCCAGGGGGTCCAATCAGCCCCAGCATTTT	TRBD1	TRBJ1-5	TRBV19
CASSLTGGLVTEAFF	TGTGCCAGCAGCCTGACAGGGGGGTTGGTCACTGAAGCTTTCTTT	TRBD1	TRBJ1-1	TRBV27
CSVLLYRANNEQFF	TGCAGCGTGTTACTTTACAGGGCTAACAATGAGCAGTTCTTC	.	TRBJ2-1	TRBV29-1
CASSLGTGTDTQYF	TGTGCCAGCAGCTTAGGGACTGGCACAGATACGCAGTATTTT	.	TRBJ2-3	TRBV11-3
CASSQGLAGGNEQFF	TGCGCCAGCAGCCAGGGACTAGCGGGAGGCAATGAGCAGTTCTTC	TRBD2	TRBJ2-1	TRBV4-1
CARSLVAGPDNEQFF	TGTGCCAGAAGCTTGGTAGCGGGACCAGACAATGAGCAGTTCTTC	TRBD2	TRBJ2-1	TRBV5-3
CASSRALYEKLFF	TGTGCCAGCAGTCGAGCATTATATGAAAAACTGTTTTTT	.	TRBJ1-4	TRBV28
CASSQTSSEQFF	TGTGCCAGCAGCCAGACTTCTAGTGAGCAGTTCTTC	.	TRBJ2-1	TRBV14
CASSSRLGSYDDTQYF	TGTGCCAGCAGCTCCCGTTTAGGGAGCTATGACGATACGCAGTATTTT	.	TRBJ2-3	TRBV7-9
CASSLGPGTGSHGYTF	TGTGCCAGCAGTCTAGGGCCGGGGACAGGTTCCCATGGCTACACCTTC	TRBD1	TRBJ1-2	TRBV27
CASRSGATSSYEQYF	TGTGCCAGCAGGAGCGGAGCAACGAGCTCCTACGAGCAGTACTTC	.	TRBJ2-7	TRBV28
CASSRSDYGYTF	TGTGCCAGCAGCCGCAGTGACTATGGCTACACCTTC	.	TRBJ1-2	TRBV5-6
CASSVGQGRAGELFF	TGTGCCAGTAGTGTCGGACAGGGAAGAGCCGGGGAGCTGTTTTTT	TRBD1	TRBJ2-2	TRBV19
CASSVDGTVYGYTF	TGTGCCAGCAGTGTGGACGGGACAGTCTATGGCTACACCTTC	TRBD1	TRBJ1-2	TRBV27
CASSMAGGSYEQYF	TGTGCCAGTAGTATGGCGGGGGGGTCCTACGAGCAGTACTTC	TRBD2	TRBJ2-7	TRBV19